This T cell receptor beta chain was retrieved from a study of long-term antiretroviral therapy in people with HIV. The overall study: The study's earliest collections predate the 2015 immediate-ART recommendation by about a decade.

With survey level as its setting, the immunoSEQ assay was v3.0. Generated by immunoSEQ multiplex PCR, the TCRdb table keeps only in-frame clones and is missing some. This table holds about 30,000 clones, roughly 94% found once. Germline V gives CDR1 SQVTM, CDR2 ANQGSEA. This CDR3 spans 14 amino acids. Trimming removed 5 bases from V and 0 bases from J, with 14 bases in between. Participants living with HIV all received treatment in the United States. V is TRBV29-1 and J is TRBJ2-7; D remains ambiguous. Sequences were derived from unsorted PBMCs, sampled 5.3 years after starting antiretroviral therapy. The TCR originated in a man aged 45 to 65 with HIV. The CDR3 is CSVYTDVSSYEQYF. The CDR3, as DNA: TGCAGCGTTTATACAGACGTGAGCTCCTACGAGCAGTACTTC.